This is a list of T cell receptor beta chains from one sample in a study of T cells in Graves' hyperthyroidism and ophthalmopathy. Using its own MiXCR run on the multiplex PCR reads, TCRdb lists one record per CDR3 protein. The data contain a few hundred thousand distinct CDR3 sequences, 18% of them seen just once; the ten biggest clones take up 40%. Sequencing was done on a sample of blood. These receptors were collected from a man younger than 35 with Graves' ophthalmopathy. The CDR3 runs from the conserved cysteine through the conserved F or W.

j_call v_call cdr3_aa
TRBJ2-1 TRBV6-1 CASIKNDRPNEQFF
TRBJ2-4 TRBV10-2 CASSDTQGVAKNIQYF
TRBJ2-5 TRBV12-3/TRBV12-4 CASSYDRGTQYF
TRBJ1-4 TRBV2 CASSPGGSNEKLFF
TRBJ1-6 TRBV9 CASSVEGTGASPLHF
TRBJ2-1 TRBV5-1 CASSFRGEQFF
TRBJ2-7 TRBV7-9 CASSETGTTQYF
TRBJ1-6 TRBV9 CASSVNSNSPLHF
TRBJ1-6 TRBV7-9 CASSNTPRTDYNSPLHF
TRBJ2-3 TRBV29-1 CSVDSTDTQYF
TRBJ1-2 TRBV11-3 CASSSRDRANYGYTF
TRBJ1-5 TRBV3-1 CASSQGGFSNQPQHF
TRBJ2-1 TRBV20-1 CSGFGDAYNEQFF
TRBJ1-1 TRBV15 CATSRDSGRNTEAFF
TRBJ2-1 TRBV11-2 CASSLGPDRAASEQFF
TRBJ1-6 TRBV6-5 CASSYSKTDYSPLHF
TRBJ2-2 TRBV29-1 CSASVQGATGELFF
TRBJ2-6 TRBV15 CATHGSGANVLTF
TRBJ1-1 TRBV19 CASSPRPGQGNTEAFF
TRBJ1-2 TRBV20-1 CSVREGGGYTF
TRBJ1-2 TRBV7-2 CASSWGTGNYGYTF
TRBJ1-5 TRBV4-1 CASSQDMGGRPQHF
TRBJ2-7 TRBV5-1 CASSFVDAYEQYF
TRBJ1-5 TRBV25-1 CASSEQAGQPQHF
TRBJ1-2 TRBV4-1 CASSQPRQGAKGYTF
TRBJ1-1 TRBV18 CASSSTGWTEAFF
TRBJ1-5 TRBV6-1 CASSLGPQHF
TRBJ1-3 TRBV9 CASSPRQGTSGNTIYF
TRBJ2-1 TRBV5-4 CASSSAGDLDNEQFF
TRBJ2-1 TRBV6-1 CASSEGGRHNEQFF